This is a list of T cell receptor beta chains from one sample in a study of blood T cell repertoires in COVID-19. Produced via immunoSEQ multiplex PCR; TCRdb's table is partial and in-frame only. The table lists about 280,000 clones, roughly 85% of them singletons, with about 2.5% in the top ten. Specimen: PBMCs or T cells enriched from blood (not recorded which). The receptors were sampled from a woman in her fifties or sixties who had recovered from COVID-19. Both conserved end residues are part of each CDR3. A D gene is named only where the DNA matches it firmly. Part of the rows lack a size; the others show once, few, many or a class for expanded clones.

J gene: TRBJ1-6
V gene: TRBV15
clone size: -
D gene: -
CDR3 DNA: TGTGCCACCAGCAGAGTGGCAGGTCCTATGAATTCACCCCTCCACTTT
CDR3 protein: CATSRVAGPMNSPLHF

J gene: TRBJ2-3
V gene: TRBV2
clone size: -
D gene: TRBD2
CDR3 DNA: TGTGCCAGCAGTTTAGCGGGGGACTTCACAGATACGCAGTATTTT
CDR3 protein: CASSLAGDFTDTQYF

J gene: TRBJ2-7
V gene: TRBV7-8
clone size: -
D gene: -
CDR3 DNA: TGTGCCAGCAGCTCAATAAGACAGGCGGGTGAGCAGTACTTC
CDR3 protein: CASSSIRQAGEQYF

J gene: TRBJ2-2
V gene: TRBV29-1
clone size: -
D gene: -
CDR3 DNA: TGCAGCGTTATCCGACACCTAACCGGGGAGCTGTTTTTT
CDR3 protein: CSVIRHLTGELFF

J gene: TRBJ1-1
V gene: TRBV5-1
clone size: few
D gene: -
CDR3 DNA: TGCGCCAGCAGCTCAACGGGAGTGAACACTGAAGCTTTCTTT
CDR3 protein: CASSSTGVNTEAFF

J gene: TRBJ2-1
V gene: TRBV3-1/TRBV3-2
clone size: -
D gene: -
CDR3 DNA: TGTGCCAGCTCCCGTGAGGGAGGAGCCTACAATGAGCAGTTCTTC
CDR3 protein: CASSREGGAYNEQFF

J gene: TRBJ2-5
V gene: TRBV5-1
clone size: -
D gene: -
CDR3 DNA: TGCGCCAGCAGCGCGGAAGAGACCCAGTACTTC
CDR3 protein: CASSAEETQYF

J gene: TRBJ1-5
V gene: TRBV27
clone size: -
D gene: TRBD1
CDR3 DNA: TGTGCCAGCAGTTTGACAGGGAATCAGCCCCAGCATTTT
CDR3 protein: CASSLTGNQPQHF

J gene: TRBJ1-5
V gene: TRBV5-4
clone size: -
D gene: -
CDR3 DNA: TGTGCCAGCAGCTTGAAAGGGGGAGGGCAGCCCCAGCATTTT
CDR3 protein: CASSLKGGGQPQHF

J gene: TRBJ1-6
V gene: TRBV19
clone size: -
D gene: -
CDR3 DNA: TGTGCCAGTAGTCCCTACGCAAGTAATTTTAATTCACCCCTCCACTTT
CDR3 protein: CASSPYASNFNSPLHF

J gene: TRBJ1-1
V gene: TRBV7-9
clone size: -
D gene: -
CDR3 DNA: TGTGCCAGCAGCCCGCGCCAGGTTGGGACTGAAGCTTTCTTT
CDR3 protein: CASSPRQVGTEAFF

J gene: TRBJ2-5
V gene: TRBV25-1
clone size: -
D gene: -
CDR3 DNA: TGTGCCAGCATCGGAGAGACCCAGTACTTC
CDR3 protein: CASIGETQYF

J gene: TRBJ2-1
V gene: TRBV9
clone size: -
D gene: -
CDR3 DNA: TGTGCCAGCAGCGTAGGAACAACCTCCTACAATGAGCAGTTCTTC
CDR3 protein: CASSVGTTSYNEQFF

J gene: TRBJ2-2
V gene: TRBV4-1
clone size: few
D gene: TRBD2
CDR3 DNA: TGCGCCAGCAGCCAAGTGTTGACTAGCGGGAGGACCGGGGAGCTGTTTTTT
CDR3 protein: CASSQVLTSGRTGELFF

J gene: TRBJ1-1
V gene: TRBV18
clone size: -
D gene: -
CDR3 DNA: TGTGCCAGCTCACCAATGGGCAGTTCCCCGAACACTGAAGCTTTCTTT
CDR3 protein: CASSPMGSSPNTEAFF

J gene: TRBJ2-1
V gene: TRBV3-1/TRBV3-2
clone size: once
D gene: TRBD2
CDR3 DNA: TGTGCCAGCAGTCGGACTAGCCGCTACAATGAGCAGTTCTTC
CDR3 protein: CASSRTSRYNEQFF

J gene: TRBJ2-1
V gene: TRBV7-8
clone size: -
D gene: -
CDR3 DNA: TGTGCCAGCAGCCCCCCGGGGGTTGCCTACAATGAGCAGTTCTTC
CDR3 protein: CASSPPGVAYNEQFF

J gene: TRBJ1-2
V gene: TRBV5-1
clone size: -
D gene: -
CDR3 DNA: TGCGCCAGCAGCTTGGCCAGAACAGGGACCTACACCTTC
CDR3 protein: CASSLARTGTYTF

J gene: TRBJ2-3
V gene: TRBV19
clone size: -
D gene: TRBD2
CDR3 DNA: TGTGCCAGTAGTTTCCGGCGGGGGGATACGCAGTATTTT
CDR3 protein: CASSFRRGDTQYF

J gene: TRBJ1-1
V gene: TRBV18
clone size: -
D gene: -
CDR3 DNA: TGTGCCAGCTCACCACTAGCTCAGGGAGAAGCTTTCTTT
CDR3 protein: CASSPLAQGEAFF

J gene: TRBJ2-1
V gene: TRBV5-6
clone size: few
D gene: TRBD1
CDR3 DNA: TGTGCCAGCAGTTTACAAAGGGGGCTGATTGGGCAGTTCTTC
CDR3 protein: CASSLQRGLIGQFF

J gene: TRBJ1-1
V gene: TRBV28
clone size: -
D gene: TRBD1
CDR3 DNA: TGTGCCAGCAGTTTCTCCGGGACAGGGGACACTGAAGCTTTCTTT
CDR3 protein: CASSFSGTGDTEAFF

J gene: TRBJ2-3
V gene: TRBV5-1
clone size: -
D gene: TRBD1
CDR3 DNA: TGCGCCAGCAGCCGGGACAGCCGCACAGATACGCAGTATTTT
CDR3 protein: CASSRDSRTDTQYF

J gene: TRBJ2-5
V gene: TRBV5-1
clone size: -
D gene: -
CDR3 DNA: TGCGCCAGCAGTAGGGGGACGCGAGAGACCCAGTACTTC
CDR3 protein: CASSRGTRETQYF

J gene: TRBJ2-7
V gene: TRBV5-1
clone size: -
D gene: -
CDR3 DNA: TGCGCCAGCAGCTTGGGAAGTGCGTCCTACGAGCAGTACTTC
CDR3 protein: CASSLGSASYEQYF

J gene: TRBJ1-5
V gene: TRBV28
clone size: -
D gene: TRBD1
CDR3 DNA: TGTGCCAGCAGCAATCAGGGGGCAAATAGCAATCAGCCCCAGCATTTT
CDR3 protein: CASSNQGANSNQPQHF

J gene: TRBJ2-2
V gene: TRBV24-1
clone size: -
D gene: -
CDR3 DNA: TGTGCCACCAGTTTAGGGGGTGTCACCGGGGAGCTGTTTTTT
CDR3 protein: CATSLGGVTGELFF

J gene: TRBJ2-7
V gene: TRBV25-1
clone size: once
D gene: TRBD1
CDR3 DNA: TGTGCCAGCGGATGGGACAGGGAGCAGTACTTC
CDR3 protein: CASGWDREQYF

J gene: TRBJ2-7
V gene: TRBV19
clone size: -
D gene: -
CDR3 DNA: TGTGCCAGTAGTATGGGGGCAGTGGGACGAGAGCAGTACTTC
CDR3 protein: CASSMGAVGREQYF

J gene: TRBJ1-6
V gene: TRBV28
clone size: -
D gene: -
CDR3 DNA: TGTGCCAGCAGTTCTTACAGAGTAACGAATTCACCCCTCCACTTT
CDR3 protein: CASSSYRVTNSPLHF

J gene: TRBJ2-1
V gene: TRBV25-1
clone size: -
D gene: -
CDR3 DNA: TGTGCCAGCAGTGCAGGTTACTACAATGAGCAGTTCTTC
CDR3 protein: CASSAGYYNEQFF

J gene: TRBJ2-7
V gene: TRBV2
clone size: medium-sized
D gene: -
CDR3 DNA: TGTGCCAGCAGTGAATGGCAGGGTAACGAGCAGTACTTC
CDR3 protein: CASSEWQGNEQYF

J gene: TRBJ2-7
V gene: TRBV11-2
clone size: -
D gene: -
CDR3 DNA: TGTGCCAGCAGCTTATTGCGGGACCACTCCTACGAGCAGTACTTC
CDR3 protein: CASSLLRDHSYEQYF

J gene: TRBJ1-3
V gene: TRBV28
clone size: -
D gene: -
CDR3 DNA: TGTGCCAGCAACCAGCCTAGGGGGAGCTCTGGAAACACCATATATTTT
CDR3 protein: CASNQPRGSSGNTIYF